The present entry profiles one T cell receptor beta chain with its context. What it recognizes is unknown. The immunoSEQ assay was v3.0, run at survey level. The protocol was immunoSEQ multiplex PCR, while the TCRdb copy is restricted to in-frame clones and leaves out a portion. The sample includes approximately 15,000 clones, more than 75% seen only once; the top ten take under 5.5%. Each HIV-infected participant was given treatment in the United States. The samples, holding 1-10 million cryopreserved PBMC, were thawed before DNA extraction was carried out. The data were taken from a study of long-term antiretroviral therapy in people with HIV. Study-wide points: Diversity remained lower than transplant donor controls, even though it increased after ART. Clones showing expansion before ART dominated the repertoire at all time points.

This sequence originates from a man between 18 and 29 years old with HIV. Sequences were derived from unsorted PBMCs, sampled 0.1 years before starting antiretroviral therapy.

In DNA form, the CDR3 reads TGTGCCAGCAGTTTAAGGCAGGGAGGCACTGAAGCTTTCTTT. Its translation is CASSLRQGGTEAFF. V is TRBV27 and J is TRBJ1-1, with a tentative D call TRBD1 (5 bases). Trimming left V 2 bases short and J 4 bases short, with 11 bases between. Germline CDR1 and CDR2: MNHEY and SMNVEV (reference sequence). The CDR3 runs to 14 residues.